This record looks at one T cell receptor (beta chain) sequence and its context. Its cognate antigen is unknown. This sample is part of a study of T cell responses to AZD1222 COVID-19 vaccine. Broader study findings: Seropositivity was recorded at baseline in only 6 or 7 AZD1222 recipients. The donor group comprised mostly white British people and more females; the analysis possibly underestimated clonal diversity.

Per the germline V gene, CDR1 is KGHSH and CDR2 is LQKENI. The CDR3 contains 13 residues. Trimming took 3 bases from V and 5 from J, leaving 10 bases between them. Assay used: immunoSEQ multiplex PCR; TCRdb lists only in-frame clones, some missing. Here the sample spans more than 140,000 clones, 91% being singletons. The V and J genes are TRBV18 and TRBJ2-5; D gene unclear. This TCR was recovered from an adult in good health. The source material was peripheral blood, sampled on day 0 of AZD1222 vaccination. Written as DNA, the CDR3 is TGTGCCAGCTCACCGGACGTGGGTGAGACCCAGTACTTC. As protein: CASSPDVGETQYF.